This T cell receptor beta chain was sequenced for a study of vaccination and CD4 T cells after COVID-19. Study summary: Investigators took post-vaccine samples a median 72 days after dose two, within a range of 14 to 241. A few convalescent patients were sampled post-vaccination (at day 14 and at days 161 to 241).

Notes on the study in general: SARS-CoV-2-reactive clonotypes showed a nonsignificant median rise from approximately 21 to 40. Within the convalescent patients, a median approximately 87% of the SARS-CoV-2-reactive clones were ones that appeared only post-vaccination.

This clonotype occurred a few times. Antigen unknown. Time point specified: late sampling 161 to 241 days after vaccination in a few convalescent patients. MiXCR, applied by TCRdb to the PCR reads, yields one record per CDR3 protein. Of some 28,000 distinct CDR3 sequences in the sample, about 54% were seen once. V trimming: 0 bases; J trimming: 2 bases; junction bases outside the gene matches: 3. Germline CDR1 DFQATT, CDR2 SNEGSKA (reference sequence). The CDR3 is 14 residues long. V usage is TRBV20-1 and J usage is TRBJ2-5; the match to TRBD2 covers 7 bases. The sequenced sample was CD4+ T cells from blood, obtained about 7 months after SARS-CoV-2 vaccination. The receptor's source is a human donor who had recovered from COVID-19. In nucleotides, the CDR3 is TGCAGTGCTAGAGACGGGAGGTCGCAAGAGACCCAGTACTTC. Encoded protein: CSARDGRSQETQYF.